This T cell receptor beta chain was retrieved from a study of shared clonotypes between healthy human individuals. CDR3 length: 13 residues. Germline loops: CDR1 LNHDA, CDR2 SQIVND (reference sequence). V was clipped by 5 bases and J by 4 bases, with 9 bases between them. Each subset's genomic DNA was shared equally among a number of immunoSEQ plates. Assay used: immunoSEQ multiplex PCR; TCRdb lists only in-frame clones, some missing. This table holds over 850,000 clones, about 80% found once. A word on this clone: This sample also contains other DNA sequences that code for the same CDR3.

The sample comprised memory CD4+ T cells from PBMCs. As for subset: CD45RA-negative fraction. The chain joins TRBV19 to TRBJ2-1, with D possibly being TRBD1 (6 bases). The source of this sequence is a man aged 18 to 29 in good health. Some clones in this sample may be carry-over from other donors' samples. The CDR3 DNA is TGTGCCAGTAGTCCTAGGGGGTACAATGAGCAGTTCTTC. Protein product: CASSPRGYNEQFF.